This TCR beta chain came from a study of CD8 T cells in ankylosing spondylitis. With 0 bases removed from V and 2 bases from J, the gap between germline ends came to 14 bases. This CDR3 comprises 16 residues. The germline CDR1 and CDR2 sequences are SGDLS and YYNGEE. Study-level results: Within peripheral blood, clones linked to disease were CD8+ and relatively rare.

This clonotype was counted at least ten times. The target antigen is unknown. MiXCR, applied by TCRdb to the 5' RACE reads, yields one record per CDR3 protein. Among 6,500 or so distinct CDR3 sequences, approximately 2.7% were seen once, and the ten largest hold 35% to 40%. This sequence joins TRBV9 and TRBJ2-5, with TRBD2 as a possible D gene (6 bases). Source material: blood, either unsorted or a sorted T cell fraction (not recorded which). This sequence was found in a female donor with ankylosing spondylitis or in good health (not recorded which). The CDR3 reads CASSVVEVGGQETQYF. The CDR3 coding sequence is TGTGCCAGCAGCGTAGTGGAGGTGGGGGGTCAAGAGACCCAGTACTTC.